This TCR beta chain was identified during a study of OX40 agonist ivuxolimab in advanced cancers. The overall study: The dose-escalation group included hepatocellular carcinoma, melanoma, renal cell carcinoma and head and neck cancer. Allowance was made for prior anti-PD-1, anti-PD-L1 or anti-CTLA-4 therapy, and 40% had some.

Regarding this clone: The antigen remains unidentified.

Assay used: immunoSEQ multiplex PCR; TCRdb lists only in-frame clones, some missing. The sample lists about 62,000 clones, 70% to 80% seen once, with roughly 10% in the top ten. The CDR3 contains 12 residues. With 2 bases removed from V and 5 bases from J, the gap between germline ends came to 7 bases. In germline, CDR1 is SGHNT, CDR2 YYREEE (reference sequence). Overall study results and limits: In the expanded peripheral T cells, antigen specificity was never determined. A proportion of nonresponders additionally exhibited low normalized T-cell clonal expansion.

This TCR was sampled from an adult with an advanced solid tumor such as melanoma, head and neck, liver or kidney cancer. The source material was CD4+ or CD8+ T cells sorted from blood, sampled in a trial of the OX40 agonist ivuxolimab. The chain couples TRBV5-4 to TRBJ1-1; D is unresolved. DNA of the CDR3: TGTGCCAGCAGCTTTGGATTAACTGAAGCTTTCTTT. Amino acids: CASSFGLTEAFF.